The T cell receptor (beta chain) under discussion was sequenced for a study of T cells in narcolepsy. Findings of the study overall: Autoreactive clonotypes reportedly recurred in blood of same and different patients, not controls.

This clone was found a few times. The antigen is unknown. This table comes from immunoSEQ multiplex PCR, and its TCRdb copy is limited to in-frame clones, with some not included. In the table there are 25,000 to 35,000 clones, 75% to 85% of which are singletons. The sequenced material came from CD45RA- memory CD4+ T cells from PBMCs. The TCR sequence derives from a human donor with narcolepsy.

Here the CDR3 reads CASSPDWDTQYF. DNA for the CDR3: TGTGCCAGCAGCCCCGACTGGGATACGCAGTATTTT. V usage is TRBV11-2 and J usage is TRBJ2-3; D gene uncertain. The germline CDR1 and CDR2 sequences are SGHAT and FQNNGV. CDR3 length equals 12 residues. Trimming pared 5 bases from V and 6 bases from J, leaving 9 bases between.